One TCR beta chain is described in this entry. Its antigen remains undetermined. No per-base quality is available; no much larger clone lies one base away. In the same sample, other DNA sequences code for this CDR3. The data derive from a study of shared clonotypes between healthy human individuals (dated by TCRdb to 2019 to 2021). Describing the broader study: A few men and two women, aged 18 to 49 years, made up the cohort. Between about 0.9 and 8.9 billion PBMCs per donor were obtained by leukapheresis. Different laboratories and diverse techniques were used to prepare libraries and sequence TCR repertoires, to increase sequencing depth and limit assay-specific biases. The study deeply sequenced blood TCR repertoires of five healthy adults to estimate repertoire size and the extent of clonotype sharing between individuals.

What the authors observed across the whole study: Sampling was limited to blood, and TCR repertoires in tissue likely differ from TCR repertoires in blood. Pairwise subsampling led to the expectation that sequencing depth would affect the degree of clonotype sharing among donors. The small number of donors limited the genetic and exposure-history diversity represented.

The donors were healthy, HIV-negative adults with no recently reported acute infections or vaccinations. Every donor was a Caucasian adult living in Nashville, Tennessee, USA. For unsorted samples, some 90 million PBMCs were counted, and genomic DNA was extracted using the QIAamp DNA Blood Mini kit. Blood was obtained by leukapheresis, after which PBMCs were separated by Ficoll-Histopaque density gradient centrifugation and cryopreserved in liquid nitrogen vapor phase. Using the deep immunoSEQ assay, TCR CDR3 regions were amplified from genomic DNA by multiplex PCR. Extracted genomic DNA from each cell subset was distributed evenly across all wells of several immunoSEQ 96-well plates, and each plate was treated as a replicate. For unsorted PBMC, approximately 0.3 ug genomic DNA, equal to 25,000 to 35,000 T cell genomes, was loaded into each replicate PCR. Ten immunoSEQ deep assay plates were used to sequence unsorted PBMC genomic DNA. Purified libraries were measured with a Qubit 3.0 fluorometer, size-checked on a Bioanalyzer 2100, and measured again with the KAPA Library Quantification kit. A separate single-read 150-cycle Illumina NextSeq 550 flow cell was used to sequence each immunoSEQ 96-well plate. Per the source publication's procedure: The immunoSEQ output contained only junctional sequences without quality scores, so filtering could not match that applied to full-length reads. Sequences were annotated with PyIR, a Python wrapper for IgBLAST v1.9, and V/J genes and CDR3 were assigned using IMGT germline references. Reads were filtered out if the reads had weak V/J assignments (E-value above 1e-6), no CDR3, stop codons, out-of-frame junctions, or ambiguous translated residues. A V3J clonotype was defined by an identical inferred V gene, J gene, and CDR3 amino acid sequence. The percentage overlap between two repertoires was calculated by dividing the number of shared unique clonotypes by the size of the smaller repertoire. RTK rarefaction, the Chao1 estimator, and Recon v2.1 estimates of unobserved clonotypes were used to assess repertoire richness. Imported from immuneACCESS, the table was reduced by TCRdb to in-frame sequences with V and J called. These copies leave out some clones; in studies compared against another copy, an unresolved V gene accounts for under half, and the cause of the remainder is not known. D and trimming were read from the DNA, whereas the V and J calls and clone size are those reported in that table. The sample profile shows 450,000 to 500,000 clones; 76% of them were found once. Of the sample, 10% to 15% is held by the ten largest clones.

Taken from the germline V gene, the CDR1 and CDR2 loops are KGHSH and LQKENI. V lost 3 bases and J lost 4 bases; the stretch between them is 16 bases long. The cysteine opens and the phenylalanine closes a CDR3 of 15 amino acids. The CDR3 DNA has 45 bases and is translated from base 1. The clonotype comes from a woman between 40 and 55 years old in good health. Some clones in this sample may be carry-over from other donors' samples. Recombination connected TRBV18 to TRBJ2-7, with the D call tentatively TRBD1 or TRBD2, each fitting 5 bases. Sequencing was done on a sample of PBMCs. The CDR3 amino acid sequence is: CASSPPGRGEYEQYF. The DNA sequence is TGTGCCAGCTCACCCCCGGGACGGGGAGAATACGAGCAGTACTTC.